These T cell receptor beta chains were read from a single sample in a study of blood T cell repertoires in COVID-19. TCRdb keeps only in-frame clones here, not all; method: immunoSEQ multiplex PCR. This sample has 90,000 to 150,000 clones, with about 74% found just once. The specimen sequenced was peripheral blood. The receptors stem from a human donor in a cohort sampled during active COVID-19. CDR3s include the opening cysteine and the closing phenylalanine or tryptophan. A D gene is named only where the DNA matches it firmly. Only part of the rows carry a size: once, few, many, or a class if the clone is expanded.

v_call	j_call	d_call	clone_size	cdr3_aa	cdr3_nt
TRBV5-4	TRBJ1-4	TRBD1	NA	CASSATRGTATNEKLFF	TGTGCCAGCAGCGCTACTCGAGGGACAGCAACTAATGAAAAACTGTTTTTT
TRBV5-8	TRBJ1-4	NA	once	CASSLRGAATNEKLFF	TGTGCCAGCAGCTTGCGGGGGGCCGCAACTAATGAAAAACTGTTTTTT
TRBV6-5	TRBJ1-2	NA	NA	CASSYDGTSGGYTF	TGTGCCAGCAGTTACGACGGGACATCAGGAGGCTACACCTTC
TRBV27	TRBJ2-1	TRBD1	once	CASSFGTGGNEQFF	TGTGCCAGCAGTTTTGGGACAGGGGGTAATGAGCAGTTCTTC
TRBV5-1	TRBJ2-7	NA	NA	CASSLAGSDEQYF	TGCGCCAGCAGCTTGGCGGGGTCCGACGAGCAGTACTTC
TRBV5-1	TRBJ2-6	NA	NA	CASGTISGANVLTF	TGCGCCAGCGGCACCATCTCTGGGGCCAACGTCCTGACTTTC
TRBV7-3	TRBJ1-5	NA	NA	CASSLKGDQPQHF	TGTGCCAGCAGCCTAAAGGGAGATCAGCCCCAGCATTTT
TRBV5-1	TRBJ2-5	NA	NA	CASSLGGTSQETQYF	TGCGCCAGCAGCTTGGGCGGGACTTCACAAGAGACCCAGTACTTC
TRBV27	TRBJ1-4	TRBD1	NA	CASSLFGTGGSEKLFF	TGTGCCAGCAGTTTATTTGGGACAGGGGGCTCTGAAAAACTGTTTTTT
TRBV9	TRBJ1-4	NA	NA	CASSAGLGEKLFF	TGTGCCAGCAGTGCAGGGTTAGGGGAAAAACTGTTTTTT
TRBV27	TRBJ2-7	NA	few	CASSTPDSYEQYF	TGTGCCAGCAGCACCCCGGACAGCTACGAGCAGTACTTC
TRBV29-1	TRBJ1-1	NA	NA	CSALPGDTEAFF	TGCAGCGCACTCCCAGGGGACACTGAAGCTTTCTTT
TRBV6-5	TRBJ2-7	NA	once	CASSPRMPYEQYF	TGTGCCAGCAGCCCCAGAATGCCCTACGAGCAGTACTTC
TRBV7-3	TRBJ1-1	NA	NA	CASSLTRNTEAFF	TGTGCCAGCAGCTTAACCAGGAACACTGAAGCTTTCTTT
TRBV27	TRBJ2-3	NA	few	CASSLAVTDTQYF	TGTGCCAGCAGTTTAGCGGTCACAGATACGCAGTATTTT
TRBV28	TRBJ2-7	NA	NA	CASSFAGPPYEQYF	TGTGCCAGCAGTTTCGCGGGCCCACCCTACGAGCAGTACTTC
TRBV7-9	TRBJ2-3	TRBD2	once	CASSWQRQRGMDTQYF	TGTGCCAGCAGCTGGCAGCGGCAGCGGGGGATGGATACGCAGTATTTT
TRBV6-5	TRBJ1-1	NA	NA	CASSRGSAEAFF	TGTGCCAGCAGTCGGGGGAGCGCTGAAGCTTTCTTT
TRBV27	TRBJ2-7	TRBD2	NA	CASSSRLGLAGHEQYF	TGTGCCAGCAGCTCGAGATTGGGACTAGCGGGTCACGAGCAGTACTTC
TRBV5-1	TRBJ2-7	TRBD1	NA	CASSLAQGVYEQYF	TGCGCCAGCAGCTTGGCTCAGGGGGTCTACGAGCAGTACTTC
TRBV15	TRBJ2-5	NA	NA	CATSRERRETQYF	TGTGCCACCAGCAGGGAGAGGAGGGAGACCCAGTACTTC
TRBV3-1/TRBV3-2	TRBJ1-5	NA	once	CASSQEGQVNQPQHF	TGTGCCAGCAGCCAAGAAGGCCAGGTCAATCAGCCCCAGCATTTT
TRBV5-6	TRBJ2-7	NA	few	CASSVGLRSYEQYF	TGTGCCAGCAGCGTGGGACTTAGGTCCTACGAGCAGTACTTC
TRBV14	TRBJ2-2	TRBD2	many	CASSLPWSGTKNTGELFF	TGTGCCAGCAGCCTCCCTTGGAGCGGGACTAAGAACACCGGGGAGCTGTTTTTT
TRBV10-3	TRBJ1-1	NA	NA	CAISASDKKNTEAFF	TGTGCCATCAGTGCGTCTGACAAAAAGAACACTGAAGCTTTCTTT
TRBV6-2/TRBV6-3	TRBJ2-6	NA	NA	CASSRSSGANVLTF	TGTGCCAGCAGTCGGAGCTCTGGGGCCAACGTCCTGACTTTC
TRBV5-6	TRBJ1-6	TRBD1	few	CASSLATGAGPLHF	TGTGCCAGCAGCTTGGCGACAGGGGCGGGCCCCCTCCACTTT
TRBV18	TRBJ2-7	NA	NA	CASSSYYEQYF	TGTGCCAGCTCATCGTACTACGAGCAGTACTTC
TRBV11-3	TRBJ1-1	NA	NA	CASSKVSNGRAFF	TGTGCCAGCAGCAAAGTCAGTAATGGGCGAGCTTTCTTT
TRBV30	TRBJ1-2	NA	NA	CAWTLGGAQGYTF	TGTGCCTGGACCCTTGGGGGGGCGCAGGGCTACACCTTC
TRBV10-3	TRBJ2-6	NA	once	CAISEPDTGANVLTF	TGTGCCATCAGTGAACCAGACACTGGGGCCAACGTCCTGACTTTC
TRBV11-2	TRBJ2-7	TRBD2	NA	CASSLVLDTGGYEQYF	TGTGCCAGCAGCTTAGTGTTGGACACCGGGGGGTACGAGCAGTACTTC
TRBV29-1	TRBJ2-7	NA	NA	CSVVLAGDYEQYF	TGCAGCGTTGTACTCGCAGGGGATTACGAGCAGTACTTC
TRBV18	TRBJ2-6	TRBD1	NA	CASSPLQGAGGANVLTF	TGTGCCAGCTCACCCCTACAGGGGGCGGGTGGGGCCAACGTCCTGACTTTC
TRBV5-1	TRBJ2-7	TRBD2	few	CASSLTSGDSYEQYF	TGCGCCAGCAGCCTGACTAGCGGGGACTCCTACGAGCAGTACTTC
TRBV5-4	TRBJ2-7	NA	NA	CASSWGEKEDEQYF	TGTGCCAGCAGCTGGGGGGAAAAGGAGGACGAGCAGTACTTC
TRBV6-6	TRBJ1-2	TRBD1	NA	CASSSQGEDYGYTF	TGTGCCAGCAGTTCCCAGGGGGAGGACTATGGCTACACCTTC
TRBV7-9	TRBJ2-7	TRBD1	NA	CASSLGTGIYEQYF	TGTGCCAGCAGCCTAGGGACAGGAATCTACGAGCAGTACTTC
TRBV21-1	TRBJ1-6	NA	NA	CASSKKRQNSPLHF	TGTGCCAGCAGCAAAAAGCGGCAGAATTCACCCCTCCACTTT
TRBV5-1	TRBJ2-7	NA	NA	CASSQGRTTYEQYF	TGCGCCAGCAGTCAGGGGCGGACCACCTACGAGCAGTACTTC
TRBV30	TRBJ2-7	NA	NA	CAWSVQTGSEQYF	TGTGCCTGGAGTGTACAGACGGGAAGCGAGCAGTACTTC
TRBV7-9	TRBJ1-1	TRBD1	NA	CASSLESGQMNTEAFF	TGTGCCAGCAGCTTGGAATCGGGACAGATGAACACTGAAGCTTTCTTT
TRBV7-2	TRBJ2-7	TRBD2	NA	CASSLDREAVEQYF	TGTGCCAGCAGCTTAGACCGGGAGGCAGTTGAGCAGTACTTC
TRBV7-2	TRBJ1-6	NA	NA	CASSLQSSIYNSPLHF	TGTGCCAGCAGCCTCCAAAGCTCGATTTATAATTCACCCCTCCACTTT
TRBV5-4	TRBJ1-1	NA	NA	CASSPMGGTEAFF	TGTGCCAGCAGCCCAATGGGGGGCACTGAAGCTTTCTTT
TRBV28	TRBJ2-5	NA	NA	CASSPPGPQETQYF	TGTGCCAGCAGCCCCCCGGGTCCTCAGGAGACCCAGTACTTC
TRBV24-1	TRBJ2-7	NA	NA	CATSDGLIGEQYF	TGTGCCACCAGTGATGGACTGATCGGCGAGCAGTACTTC
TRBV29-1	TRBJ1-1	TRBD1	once	CSALTGTEAFF	TGCAGCGCCCTGACAGGGACTGAAGCTTTCTTT
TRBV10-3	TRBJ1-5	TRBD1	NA	CAISEDRGNQPQHF	TGTGCCATCAGTGAGGACAGGGGCAATCAGCCCCAGCATTTT
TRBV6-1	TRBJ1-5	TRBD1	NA	CASSDTNRGFQPQHF	TGTGCCAGCAGTGACACCAACAGGGGGTTCCAGCCCCAGCATTTT
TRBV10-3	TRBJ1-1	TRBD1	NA	CANRQGGNTEAFF	TGTGCCAACCGACAGGGCGGGAACACTGAAGCTTTCTTT
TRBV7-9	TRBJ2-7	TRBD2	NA	CASSPSGGSYEQYF	TGTGCCAGCAGCCCTAGCGGAGGGTCCTACGAGCAGTACTTC
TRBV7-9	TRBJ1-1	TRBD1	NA	CASSWRRDRGLTEAFF	TGTGCCAGCAGCTGGCGCAGGGACAGGGGGCTCACTGAAGCTTTCTTT
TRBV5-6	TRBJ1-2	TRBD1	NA	CASSLQGAIGGYTF	TGTGCCAGCAGCTTGCAGGGGGCGATTGGTGGCTACACCTTC